This T cell receptor beta chain was sequenced for a study of CD8 T cells in ankylosing spondylitis. Study observations and caveats: Significantly higher representation of disease-linked clones was reported for matched ankylosing spondylitis synovial fluid. Previously reported in reactive arthritis synovial fluid and blood were some of the motif variants. Ankylosing spondylitis blood seemed to carry a telltale TCR beta motif made of several highly homologous variants.

The CDR3 totals 17 residues. TCRdb used MiXCR to reprocess the 5' RACE reads, holding one entry per CDR3 protein. Altogether fewer than 650,000 distinct CDR3 sequences are present, 12% being singletons, with the ten largest covering approximately 7%. Details on this clonotype: What it recognizes is unknown.

V and J are TRBV21-1 and TRBJ1-6; the table's D call, TRBD1, has no DNA check behind it. TRBV21-1 is marked as a pseudogene. This TCR came from a male donor with ankylosing spondylitis. The sequenced material came from blood, either unsorted or a sorted T cell fraction (not recorded which). The CDR3: CASTPRVADFTNSPLHF. The CDR3, as DNA: TGTGCCAGCACCCCCCGAGTGGCGGACTTTACAAATTCACCCCTCCACTTT.